The 9 T cell receptor beta chains reported below all come from one sample, sequenced in a study of CD8 T cells in ankylosing spondylitis. The study, taken as a whole, reports: Fewer than 10 highly homologous variants formed a TCR beta motif that appeared characteristic of ankylosing spondylitis blood.

A single record per CDR3 protein comes from TCRdb applying MiXCR to the 5' RACE reads. The sample includes hundreds of thousands of distinct CDR3 sequences, approximately 12% of them seen just once. These receptors have no identified antigens. Sample: blood, either unsorted or a sorted T cell fraction (not recorded which). The receptor set was obtained from a male donor with ankylosing spondylitis.

This chain links TRBV7-8 with TRBJ2-1, with 12 nucleotides matching TRBD2. Trimming removed 1 base from V and 11 bases from J; junction bases left unmatched: 6. The CDR3 totals 15 residues. Germline values: CDR1 SGHVS, CDR2 FQNEAQ. CDR3 nucleotide sequence: TGTGCCAGCAGCTTAGGTCTAGCGGGAGGGAATCAGCAGTTCTTC. Protein product: CASSLGLAGGNQQFF.

This clonotype has a handful of counts. The chain joins TRBV7-9 to TRBJ2-5, with TRBD2 identical over 11 bases. The V gene end was trimmed by 8 bases and the J gene end by 3 bases; junction bases not matched to a gene: 8. CDR3 length: 15 residues. Germline CDR1 SEHNR, CDR2 FQNEAQ (reference sequence). The CDR3 DNA reads as TGTGCCAGCCGGTGGATAGCGGGAGGGAAAGAGACCCAGTACTTC. This gives the protein CASRWIAGGKETQYF.

The chain employs TRBV12-3 or TRBV12-4 and TRBJ2-1, with 10 nucleotides matching TRBD2. The V segment lost 5 bases and the J segment 0 bases; nucleotides outside the gene matches: 13. There are 19 residues in the CDR3. The CDR3 protein is CASSPRTSGSTGSYNEQFF. The CDR3 coding sequence is TGTGCCAGCAGTCCCAGGACTAGCGGCTCGACGGGCTCCTACAATGAGCAGTTCTTC.

This clonotype came up a few times. The genes are TRBV6-1 and TRBJ2-1; 13 positions match TRBD2. The CDR3 sequence is 14 residues long. Germline values: CDR1 MNHNS, CDR2 SASEGT. After removal of 3 bases from V and 8 bases from J, the junction contained 1 base not matched to a gene. In DNA form, the CDR3 reads TGTGCCAGCAGTGAGGGACTAGCGGGACATGAGCAGTTCTTC. Its translation is CASSEGLAGHEQFF.

This clonotype has ten or more counts. This chain joins TRBV11-2 and TRBJ2-3; D ambiguous. V lost 5 bases and J lost 10, with 13 bases in between. The CDR3 is 12 residues long. Germline V lookup: CDR1 SGHAT, CDR2 FQNNGV. CDR3: CASSPEWIPQYF. The DNA of the CDR3 is TGTGCCAGCAGCCCCGAGTGGATCCCGCAGTATTTT.

This clonotype was seen more than once but under ten times. The chain is built from TRBV7-9 and TRBJ2-3; D is undetermined. Trimming removed 6 bases at V and 0 bases at J, with 7 bases between. The germline V gene has CDR1 SEHNR and CDR2 FQNEAQ (reference sequence). The CDR3 runs to 13 residues. CDR3 amino acids: CASRTLSTDTQYF. CDR3 DNA sequence: TGTGCCAGCAGGACACTTAGCACAGATACGCAGTATTTT.

This clonotype was picked up a small number of times. This sequence joins TRBV12-3 or TRBV12-4 and TRBJ2-5, with TRBD1 as a possible D gene (6 bases). V dropped 7 bases and J dropped 1 base, with 10 bases sitting between them. This CDR3 has 13 residues. CDR3 region: CASNRDTQETQYF. The CDR3, as DNA: TGTGCCAGCAACCGGGACACCCAAGAGACCCAGTACTTC.

At least ten counts were recorded for this clonotype. The rearrangement uses TRBV12-3 or TRBV12-4 and TRBJ1-5, with TRBD1 identical over 7 bases. The J segment lost 0 bases and the V segment lost 7 bases, leaving 3 bases of the junction unmatched. The CDR3 loop spans 14 amino acids. CDR3: CASMQGVSNQPQHF. DNA for the CDR3: TGTGCCAGCATGCAGGGGGTTAGCAATCAGCCCCAGCATTTT.

V gene TRBV7-8 combines with J gene TRBJ2-7; 9 bases line up with TRBD1. The J segment lost 12 bases and the V segment lost 5 bases, leaving 8 bases of the junction unmatched. Germline V gene lookup returns CDR1 SGHVS and CDR2 FQNEAQ. The CDR3 has 12 amino acids. The CDR3 coding sequence is TGTGCCAGCAGCCCTACAGGGGGCTCCTTGTACTTC. It codes for CASSPTGGSLYF.